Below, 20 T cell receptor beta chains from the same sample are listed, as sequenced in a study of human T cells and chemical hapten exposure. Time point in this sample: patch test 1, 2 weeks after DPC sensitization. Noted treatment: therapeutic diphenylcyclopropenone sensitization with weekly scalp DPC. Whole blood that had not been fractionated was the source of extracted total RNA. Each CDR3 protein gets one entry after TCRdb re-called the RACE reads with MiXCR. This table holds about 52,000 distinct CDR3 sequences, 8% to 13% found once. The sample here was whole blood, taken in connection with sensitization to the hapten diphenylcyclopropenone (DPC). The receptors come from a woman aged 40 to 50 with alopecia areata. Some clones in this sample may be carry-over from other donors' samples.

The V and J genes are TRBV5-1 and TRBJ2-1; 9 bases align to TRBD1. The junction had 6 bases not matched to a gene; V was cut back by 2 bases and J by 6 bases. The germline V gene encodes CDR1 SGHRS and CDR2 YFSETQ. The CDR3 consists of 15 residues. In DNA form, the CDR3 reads TGCGCCAGCAGCTTAGCCCGGGACAGGGCCAATGAGCAGTTCTTC. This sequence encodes CASSLARDRANEQFF.

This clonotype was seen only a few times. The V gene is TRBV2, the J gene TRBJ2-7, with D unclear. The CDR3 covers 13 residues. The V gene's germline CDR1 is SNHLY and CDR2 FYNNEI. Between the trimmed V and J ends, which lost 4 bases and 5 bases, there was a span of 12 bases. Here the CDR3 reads CASSVVEDHEQYF. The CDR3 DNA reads TGTGCCAGCAGTGTGGTTGAGGACCACGAGCAGTACTTC.

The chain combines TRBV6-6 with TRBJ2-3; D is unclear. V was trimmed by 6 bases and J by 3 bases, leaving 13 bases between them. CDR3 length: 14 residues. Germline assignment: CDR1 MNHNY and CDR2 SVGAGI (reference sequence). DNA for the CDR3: TGTGCCAGCAGCCTCTTGGCGAATACAGATACGCAGTATTTT. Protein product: CASSLLANTDTQYF.

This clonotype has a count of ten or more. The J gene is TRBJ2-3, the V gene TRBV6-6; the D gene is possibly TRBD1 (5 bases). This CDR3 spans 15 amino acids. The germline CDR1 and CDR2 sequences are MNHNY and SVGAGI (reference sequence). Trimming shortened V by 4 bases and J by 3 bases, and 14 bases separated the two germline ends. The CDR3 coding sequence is TGTGCCAGCAGTTCCCAGGGCCATCAGACAGATACGCAGTATTTT. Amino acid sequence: CASSSQGHQTDTQYF.

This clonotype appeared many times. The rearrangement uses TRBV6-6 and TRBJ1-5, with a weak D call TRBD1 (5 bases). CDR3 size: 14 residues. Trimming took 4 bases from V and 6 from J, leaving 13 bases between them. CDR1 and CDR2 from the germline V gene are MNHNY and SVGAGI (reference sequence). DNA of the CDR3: TGTGCCAGCAGTTCCATAGGGGCATTTCAGCCCCAGCATTTT. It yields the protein CASSSIGAFQPQHF.

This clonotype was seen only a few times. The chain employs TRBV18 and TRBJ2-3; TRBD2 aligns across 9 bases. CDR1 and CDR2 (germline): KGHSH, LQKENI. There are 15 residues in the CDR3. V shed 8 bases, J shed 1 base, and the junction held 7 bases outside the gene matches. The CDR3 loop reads CASTPRTSGTDTQYF. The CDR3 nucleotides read TGTGCCAGCACTCCCCGGACTAGCGGCACAGATACGCAGTATTTT.

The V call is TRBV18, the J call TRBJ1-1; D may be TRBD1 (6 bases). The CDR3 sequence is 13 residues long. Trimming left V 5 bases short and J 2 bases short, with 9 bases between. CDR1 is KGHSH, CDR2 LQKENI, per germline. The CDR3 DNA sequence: TGTGCCAGCTCAAAGGACAGAAACACTGAAGCTTTCTTT. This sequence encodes CASSKDRNTEAFF.

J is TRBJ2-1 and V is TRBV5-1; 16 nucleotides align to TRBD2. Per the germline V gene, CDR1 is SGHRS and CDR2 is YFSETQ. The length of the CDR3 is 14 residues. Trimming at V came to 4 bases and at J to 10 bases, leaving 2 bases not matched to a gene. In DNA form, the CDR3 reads TGCGCCAGCAGCCCGGGACTAGCGGGAGGGGAGCAGTTCTTC. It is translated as CASSPGLAGGEQFF.

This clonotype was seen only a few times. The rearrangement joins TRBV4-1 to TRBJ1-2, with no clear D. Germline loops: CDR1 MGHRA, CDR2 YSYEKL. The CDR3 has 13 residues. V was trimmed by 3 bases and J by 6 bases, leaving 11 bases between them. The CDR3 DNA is TGCGCCAGCAGCCAGCCGGGGTTCGATGGCTACACCTTC. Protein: CASSQPGFDGYTF.

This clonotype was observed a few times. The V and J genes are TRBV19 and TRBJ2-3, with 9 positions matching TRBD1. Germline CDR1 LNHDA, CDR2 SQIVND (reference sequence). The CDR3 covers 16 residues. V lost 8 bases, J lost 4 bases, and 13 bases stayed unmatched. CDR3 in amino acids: CASQDRGGSRADTQYF. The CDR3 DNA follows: TGTGCCAGTCAGGACAGGGGAGGTTCGAGGGCAGATACGCAGTATTTT.

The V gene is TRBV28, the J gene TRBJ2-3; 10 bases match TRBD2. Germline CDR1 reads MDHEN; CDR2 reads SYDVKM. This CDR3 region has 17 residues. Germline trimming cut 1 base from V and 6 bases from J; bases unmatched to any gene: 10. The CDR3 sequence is CASSLLGAGGPTDTQYF. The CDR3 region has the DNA TGTGCCAGCAGTTTATTGGGAGCGGGAGGGCCCACGGATACGCAGTATTTT.

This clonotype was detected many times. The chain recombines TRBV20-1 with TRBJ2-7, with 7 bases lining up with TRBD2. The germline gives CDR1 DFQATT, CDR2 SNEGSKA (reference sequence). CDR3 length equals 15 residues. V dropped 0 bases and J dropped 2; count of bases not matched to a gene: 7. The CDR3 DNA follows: TGCAGTGCTAGAGATGGCGGGGGATCCGCCTACGAGCAGTACTTC. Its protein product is CSARDGGGSAYEQYF.

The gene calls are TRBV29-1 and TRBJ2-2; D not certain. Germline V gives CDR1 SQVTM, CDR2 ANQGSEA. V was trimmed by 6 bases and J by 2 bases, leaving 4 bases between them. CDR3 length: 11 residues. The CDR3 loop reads CSVVNTGELFF. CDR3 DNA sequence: TGCAGCGTAGTAAACACCGGGGAGCTGTTTTTT.

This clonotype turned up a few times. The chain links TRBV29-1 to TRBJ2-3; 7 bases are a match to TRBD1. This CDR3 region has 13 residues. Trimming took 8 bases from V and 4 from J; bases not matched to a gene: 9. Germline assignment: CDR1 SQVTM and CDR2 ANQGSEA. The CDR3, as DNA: TGCAGCCCCACAAGGCAGGGGGCAGATACGCAGTATTTT. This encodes CSPTRQGADTQYF.

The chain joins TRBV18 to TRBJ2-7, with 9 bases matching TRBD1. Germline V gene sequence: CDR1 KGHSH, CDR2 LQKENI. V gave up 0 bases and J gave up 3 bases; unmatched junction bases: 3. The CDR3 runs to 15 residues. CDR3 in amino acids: CASSPPGQGLYEQYF. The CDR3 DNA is TGTGCCAGCTCACCACCGGGACAGGGCCTCTACGAGCAGTACTTC.

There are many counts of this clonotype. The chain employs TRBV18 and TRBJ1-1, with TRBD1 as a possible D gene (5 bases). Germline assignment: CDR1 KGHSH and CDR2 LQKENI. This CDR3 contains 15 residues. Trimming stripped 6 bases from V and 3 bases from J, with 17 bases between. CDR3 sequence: CASSTLTIGDTEAFF. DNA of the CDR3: TGTGCCAGCTCCACTCTGACGATAGGGGACACTGAAGCTTTCTTT.

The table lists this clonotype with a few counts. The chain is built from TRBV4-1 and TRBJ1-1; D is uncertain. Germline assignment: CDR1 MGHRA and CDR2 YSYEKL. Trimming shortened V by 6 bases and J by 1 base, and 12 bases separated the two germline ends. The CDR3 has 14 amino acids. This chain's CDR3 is CASRGTLKNTEAFF. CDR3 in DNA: TGCGCCAGCAGGGGAACCTTAAAGAACACTGAAGCTTTCTTT.

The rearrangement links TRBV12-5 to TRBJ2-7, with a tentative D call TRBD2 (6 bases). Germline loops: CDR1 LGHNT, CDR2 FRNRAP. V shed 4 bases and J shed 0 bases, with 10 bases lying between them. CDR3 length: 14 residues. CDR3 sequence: CASGWDFYSYEQYV. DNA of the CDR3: TGTGCTAGTGGTTGGGACTTCTACTCCTACGAGCAGTACGTC.

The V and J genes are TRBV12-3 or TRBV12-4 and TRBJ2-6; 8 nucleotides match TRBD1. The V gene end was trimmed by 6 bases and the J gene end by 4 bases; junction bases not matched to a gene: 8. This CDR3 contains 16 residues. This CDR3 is CASSRDRFPGANVLTF. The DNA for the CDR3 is TGTGCCAGCAGCCGGGACAGGTTCCCCGGGGCCAACGTCCTGACTTTC.

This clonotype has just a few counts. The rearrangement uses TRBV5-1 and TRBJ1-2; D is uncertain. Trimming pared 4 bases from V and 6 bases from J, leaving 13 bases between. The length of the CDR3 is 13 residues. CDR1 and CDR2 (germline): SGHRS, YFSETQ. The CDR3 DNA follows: TGCGCCAGCAGCCTCCAGGTCGAGGATGGCTACACCTTC. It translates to CASSLQVEDGYTF.